This record covers a single T cell receptor (beta chain). Its antigen remains unknown. These data belong to a study of T cells in Graves' hyperthyroidism and ophthalmopathy. Study-wide results and caveats: Among clonotypes expanded in thyroid above 0.001, most were also found in blood.

The source material, RNA transcripts, was used to amplify TCR beta CDR3 regions. Researchers ran a first-round RT-PCR on the TCR CDR3 using the HTBI primer set. TCRdb reprocessed the multiplex PCR reads via MiXCR and lists one record per CDR3 protein. The sample has 600,000 to 850,000 distinct CDR3 sequences; around 20% are singletons. V lost 7 bases to trimming and J lost 0 bases; unmatched junction nucleotides: 11. Per the germline V gene, CDR1 is MNHNS and CDR2 is SASEGT. The CDR3 loop spans 17 amino acids. The rearrangement joins TRBV6-1 to TRBJ2-4, with TRBD1 matching 8 bases. The sample was blood. The sequence was obtained from a woman between 50 and 59 years old with Graves' hyperthyroidism that later progressed to Graves' ophthalmopathy. The CDR3 protein is CASNLNPDRAAKNIQYF. In DNA form, the CDR3 reads TGTGCCAGCAATCTAAACCCGGACAGGGCAGCCAAAAACATTCAGTACTTC.